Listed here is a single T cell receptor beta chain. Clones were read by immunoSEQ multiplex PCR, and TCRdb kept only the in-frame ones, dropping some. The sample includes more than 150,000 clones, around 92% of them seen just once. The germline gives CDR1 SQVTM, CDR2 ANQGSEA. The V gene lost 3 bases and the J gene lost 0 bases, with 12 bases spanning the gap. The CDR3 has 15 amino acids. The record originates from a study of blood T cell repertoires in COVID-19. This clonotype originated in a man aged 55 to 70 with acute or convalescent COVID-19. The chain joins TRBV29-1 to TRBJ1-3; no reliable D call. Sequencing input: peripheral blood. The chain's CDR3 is CSVELEGPSGNTIYF. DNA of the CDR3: TGCAGCGTTGAGTTAGAGGGCCCCTCTGGAAACACCATATATTTT.